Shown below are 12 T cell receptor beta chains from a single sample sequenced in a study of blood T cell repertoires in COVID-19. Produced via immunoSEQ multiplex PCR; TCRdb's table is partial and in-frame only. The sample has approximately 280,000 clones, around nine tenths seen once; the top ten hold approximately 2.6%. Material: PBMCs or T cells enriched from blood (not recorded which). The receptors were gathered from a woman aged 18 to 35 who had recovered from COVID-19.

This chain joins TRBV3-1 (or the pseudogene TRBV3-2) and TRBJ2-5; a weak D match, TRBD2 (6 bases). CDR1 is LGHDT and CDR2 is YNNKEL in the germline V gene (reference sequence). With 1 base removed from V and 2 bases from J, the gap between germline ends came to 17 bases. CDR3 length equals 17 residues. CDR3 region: CASSQGRGSVLQETQYF. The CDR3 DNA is TGTGCCAGCAGCCAAGGGAGGGGCTCGGTGCTTCAAGAGACCCAGTACTTC.

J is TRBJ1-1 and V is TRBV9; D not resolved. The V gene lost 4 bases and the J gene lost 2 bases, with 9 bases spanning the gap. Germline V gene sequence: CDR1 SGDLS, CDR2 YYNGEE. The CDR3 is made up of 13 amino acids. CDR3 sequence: CASSTHSNTEAFF. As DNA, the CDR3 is TGTGCCAGCAGCACTCACAGTAACACTGAAGCTTTCTTT.

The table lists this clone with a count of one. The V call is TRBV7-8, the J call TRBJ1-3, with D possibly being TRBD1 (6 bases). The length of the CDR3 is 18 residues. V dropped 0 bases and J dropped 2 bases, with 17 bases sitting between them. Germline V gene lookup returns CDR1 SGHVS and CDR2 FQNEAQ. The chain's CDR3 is CASSLAPPGAGTGNTIYF. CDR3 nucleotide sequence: TGTGCCAGCAGCTTAGCGCCCCCAGGGGCAGGGACTGGAAACACCATATATTTT.

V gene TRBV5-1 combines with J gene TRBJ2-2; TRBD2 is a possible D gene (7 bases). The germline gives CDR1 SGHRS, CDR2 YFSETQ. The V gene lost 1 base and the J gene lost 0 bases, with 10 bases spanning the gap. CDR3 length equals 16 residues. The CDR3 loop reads CASSLRGGANTGELFF. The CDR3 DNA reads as TGCGCCAGCAGCTTGCGCGGGGGCGCGAACACCGGGGAGCTGTTTTTT.

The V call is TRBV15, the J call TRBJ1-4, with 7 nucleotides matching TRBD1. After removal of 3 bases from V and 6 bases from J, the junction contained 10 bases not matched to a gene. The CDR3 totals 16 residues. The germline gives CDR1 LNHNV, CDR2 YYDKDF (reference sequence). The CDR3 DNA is TGTGCCACCAGCAGGGAAACAGGGGAGTTTGATGAAAAACTGTTTTTT. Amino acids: CATSRETGEFDEKLFF.

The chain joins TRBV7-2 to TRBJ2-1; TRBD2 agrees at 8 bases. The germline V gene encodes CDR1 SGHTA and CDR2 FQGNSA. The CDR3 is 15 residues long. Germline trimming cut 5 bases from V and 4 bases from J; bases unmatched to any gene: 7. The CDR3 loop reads CASSPPLAGYNEQFF. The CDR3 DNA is TGTGCCAGCAGCCCGCCTCTAGCGGGTTACAATGAGCAGTTCTTC.

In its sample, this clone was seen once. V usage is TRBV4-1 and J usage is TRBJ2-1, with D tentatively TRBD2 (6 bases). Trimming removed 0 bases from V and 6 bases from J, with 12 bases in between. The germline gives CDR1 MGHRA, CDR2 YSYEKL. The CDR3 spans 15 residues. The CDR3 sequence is CASSQEVTLANEQFF. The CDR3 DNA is TGCGCCAGCAGCCAAGAGGTAACACTAGCCAATGAGCAGTTCTTC.

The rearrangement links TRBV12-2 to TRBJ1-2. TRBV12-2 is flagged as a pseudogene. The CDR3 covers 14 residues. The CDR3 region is CASRLARGGLSYTF. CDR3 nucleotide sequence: TGTGCAAGTCGCTTAGCGCGAGGGGGACTAAGCTACACCTTC.

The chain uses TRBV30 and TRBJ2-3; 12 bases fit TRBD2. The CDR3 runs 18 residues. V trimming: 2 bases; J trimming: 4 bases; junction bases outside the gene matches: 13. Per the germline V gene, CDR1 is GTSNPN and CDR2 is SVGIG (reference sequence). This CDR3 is CAWSPQLAGGPGADTQYF. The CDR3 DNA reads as TGTGCCTGGAGTCCACAACTAGCGGGAGGACCGGGGGCAGATACGCAGTATTTT.

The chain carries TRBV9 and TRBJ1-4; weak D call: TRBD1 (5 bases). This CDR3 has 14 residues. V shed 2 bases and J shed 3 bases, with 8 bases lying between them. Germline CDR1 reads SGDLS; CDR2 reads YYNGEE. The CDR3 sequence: CASSVGQANEKLFF. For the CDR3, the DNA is TGTGCCAGCAGCGTGGGGCAGGCTAATGAAAAACTGTTTTTT.

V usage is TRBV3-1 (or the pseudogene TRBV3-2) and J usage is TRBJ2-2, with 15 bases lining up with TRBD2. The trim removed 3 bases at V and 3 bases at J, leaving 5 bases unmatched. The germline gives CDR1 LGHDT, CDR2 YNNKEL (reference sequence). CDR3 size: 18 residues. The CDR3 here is CASSHRTSGGADTGELFF. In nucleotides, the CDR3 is TGTGCCAGCAGCCACCGGACTAGCGGGGGGGCTGACACCGGGGAGCTGTTTTTT.

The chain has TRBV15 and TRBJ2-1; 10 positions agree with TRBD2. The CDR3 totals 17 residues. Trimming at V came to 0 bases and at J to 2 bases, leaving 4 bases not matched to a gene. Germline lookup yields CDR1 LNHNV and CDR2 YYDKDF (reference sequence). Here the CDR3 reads CATSRDIAGGTYNEQFF. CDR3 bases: TGTGCCACCAGCAGAGATATAGCGGGGGGCACCTACAATGAGCAGTTCTTC.